Shown below are 9 T cell receptor beta chains from a single sample sequenced in a study of blood T cell repertoires in COVID-19. Data came from immunoSEQ multiplex PCR; TCRdb stores just in-frame clones and leaves some out. The sample consists of about 100,000 clones, roughly 90% of them appearing once. Sequencing was done on a sample of peripheral blood. These receptors came from a man aged 55 to 70 with acute or convalescent COVID-19.

This chain joins TRBV28 and TRBJ2-4; TRBD1 is a possible D gene (5 bases). V lost 5 bases and J 12 bases, leaving 14 bases between the germline ends. This CDR3 spans 12 amino acids. CDR1 MDHEN and CDR2 SYDVKM come from the germline V gene. The CDR3: CASSTGSTTQYF. CDR3 nucleotide sequence: TGTGCCAGCAGTACAGGTTCTACTACTCAGTACTTC.

This clone was seen a few times. The J gene is TRBJ2-5, the V gene TRBV7-9, with a tentative D call TRBD1 (5 bases). Per germline, CDR1 SEHNR and CDR2 FQNEAQ (reference sequence). V was trimmed by 5 bases and J by 4 bases, leaving 20 bases between them. The CDR3 covers 16 residues. The CDR3 DNA sequence: TGTGCCAGCAGCCCGACCTCCCCATCTGGGGCAGAGACCCAGTACTTC. It yields the protein CASSPTSPSGAETQYF.

The V gene is TRBV18, the J gene TRBJ2-3; D call uncertain. Trimming removed 3 bases at V and 2 bases at J, with 3 bases between. The CDR3 spans 12 residues. CDR1 and CDR2 (germline): KGHSH, LQKENI. For the CDR3, the DNA is TGTGCCAGCTCACCCAACACAGATACGCAGTATTTT. Its translation: CASSPNTDTQYF.

The chain combines TRBV11-2 with TRBJ2-1, with no clear D. V was clipped by 2 bases and J by 5 bases, with 19 bases between them. In germline, CDR1 is SGHAT, CDR2 FQNNGV. The CDR3 runs 17 residues. The CDR3 region is CASSLLYSGWLDNEQFF. CDR3 coding DNA: TGTGCCAGCAGCTTACTTTATTCAGGCTGGCTTGACAATGAGCAGTTCTTC.

The genes are TRBV6-1 and TRBJ1-6; 8 bases fit TRBD1. The CDR3 contains 18 residues. Trimming at V came to 0 bases and at J to 7 bases, leaving 11 bases not matched to a gene. Germline assignment: CDR1 MNHNS and CDR2 SASEGT. CDR3 nucleotide sequence: TGTGCCAGCAGTGAAGCCACCGGACAGGGAGTAGGGAATTCACCCCTCCACTTT. It codes for CASSEATGQGVGNSPLHF.

The V call is TRBV3-1 (or the pseudogene TRBV3-2), the J call TRBJ2-1; 8 bases fit TRBD2. Germline values: CDR1 LGHDT, CDR2 YNNKEL (reference sequence). V was clipped by 4 bases and J by 6 bases; unmatched bases: 11. The CDR3 extends over 16 amino acids. The CDR3 nucleotides are TGTGCCAGCAGCCCCAGCCCGGCGGGAGGCGGCAATGAGCAGTTCTTC. Translation: CASSPSPAGGGNEQFF.

The V gene is TRBV5-4, the J gene TRBJ2-7, with D possibly being TRBD2 (6 bases). V was shortened by 2 bases and J by 3 bases, with 12 bases between the two germline ends. The germline gives CDR1 SGHNT, CDR2 YYREEE (reference sequence). There are 14 residues in the CDR3. Here the CDR3 reads CASSFSSEGYEQYF. The DNA of the CDR3 is TGTGCCAGCAGCTTTTCTAGCGAGGGCTACGAGCAGTACTTC.

This clone appeared a single time. V is TRBV5-1 and J is TRBJ2-1, with D uncertain. The germline V gene encodes CDR1 SGHRS and CDR2 YFSETQ. V lost 5 bases to trimming and J lost 7 bases, with 13 bases between them. CDR3 length equals 13 residues. As DNA, the CDR3 is TGCGCCAGCAGTCGGAGCGTCGGAAATGAGCAGTTCTTC. Amino acids: CASSRSVGNEQFF.

This clone was observed a handful of times. The V gene is TRBV6-5, the J gene TRBJ1-1; a weak D match, TRBD1 (6 bases). V lost 6 bases, J lost 1 base, and 15 bases lay in between. There are 15 residues in the CDR3. CDR1 and CDR2 from the germline V gene are MNHEY and SVGAGI. The CDR3 region is CASSSRGGPNTEAFF. As DNA, the CDR3 is TGTGCCAGCAGCTCCCGGGGGGGCCCGAACACTGAAGCTTTCTTT.